This T cell receptor beta chain was recovered during a study of Ad26.COV2.S vaccination and SARS-CoV-2 variants. General observations from the study: Vaccine recipients showed a spike-specific TCR breadth that was higher than in placebo recipients.

The CDR3 is 15 residues long. Germline lookup yields CDR1 MRHNA and CDR2 SNTAGT. Trimming cost V 6 bases and J 6 bases; bases outside gene matches: 11. This clone showed up just once. Its antigen is not identified. Measured with immunoSEQ multiplex PCR; TCRdb has only the in-frame clones, and not every one. The sample includes around 370,000 clones, 92% of them seen just once. The clonotype was recovered from a human donor who had recovered from COVID-19. The chain employs TRBV6-4 and TRBJ2-3, with 8 bases fitting TRBD2. Sequenced material: peripheral blood, taken after recovery from COVID-19. The CDR3, as DNA: TGTGCCAGCAGGAGGCGGGGGGTGCCCGAGGATACGCAGTATTTT. As protein: CASRRRGVPEDTQYF.